This T cell receptor (beta chain) stems from a study of shared clonotypes between healthy human individuals. Points from the study as a whole: Naive subsets typically showed greater estimated richness than memory subsets.

Worth noting for this clone: The antigen remains undetermined.

Every immunoSEQ plate was one replicate of a subset's evenly spread DNA. Here immunoSEQ multiplex PCR was the method, and the copy in TCRdb shows in-frame clones only, minus some. Among approximately 980,000 clones, over 75% were seen once, and the ten largest hold approximately 1.5%. The source is a man aged 18 to 29 in good health. Sequenced: memory CD4+ T cells sorted from blood. Subset of the sample: CD45RA-negative fraction.

The CDR3 bases are TGTGCCAGCAGTGACCTCCTGGCCTACAAACTGTTTTTT. This translates into CASSDLLAYKLFF. The chain has TRBV2 and TRBJ1-4; D ambiguous. V lost 3 bases and J lost 11, with 13 bases in between. The CDR3 totals 13 residues. Germline V gene data show CDR1 as SNHLY and CDR2 as FYNNEI.